This entry lists 30 T cell receptor beta chains sequenced from one sample in a study of long-term antiretroviral therapy in people with HIV. The immunoSEQ assay was v3.0, run at survey level. Libraries were prepared by immunoSEQ multiplex PCR; TCRdb keeps only in-frame clonotypes and omits some of them. The table has 30,000 to 40,000 clones, less than 98% seen once. The source was unsorted PBMCs, collected 6.9 years after starting antiretroviral therapy. These receptors were collected from a man between 25 and 39 years old with HIV.

This clone was seen only once. This chain connects TRBV7-8 to TRBJ2-7; no reliable D call. V lost 2 bases to trimming and J lost 1 base, with 6 bases between them. This CDR3 has 13 amino acids. CDR1 is SGHVS, CDR2 FQNEAQ, per germline. Here the CDR3 reads CASSLSRSYEQYF. Written as DNA, the CDR3 is TGTGCCAGCAGCTTATCCCGATCCTACGAGCAGTACTTC. Full variable domain (outside the CDR3, taken from reference TRBV7-8 and TRBJ2-7): GAGVSQSPRYKVAKRGQDVALRCDPISGHVSLFWYQQALGQGPEFLTYFQNEAQLDKSGLPSDRFFAERPEGSVSTLKIQRTQQEDSAVYLCASSLSRSYEQYFGPGTRLTVT.

The J gene is TRBJ2-2, the V gene TRBV4-1; D is perhaps TRBD2 (6 bases). Germline lookup yields CDR1 MGHRA and CDR2 YSYEKL. The CDR3 has 16 residues. V dropped 5 bases and J dropped 0 bases, with 13 bases sitting between them. The CDR3 is CASSALGGANTGELFF. In nucleotides, the CDR3 is TGCGCCAGCAGCGCACTGGGGGGAGCGAACACCGGGGAGCTGTTTTTT.

The CDR3 coding sequence is TGTGGCGGGGGGGAGGGATTCACTGAAGCTTTCTTT. Translated, it gives CGGGEGFTEAFF. V is TRBV6-1 and J is TRBJ1-1, with D possibly being TRBD1 (5 bases). CDR1 and CDR2 (germline): MNHNS, SASEGT. This CDR3 contains 12 residues.

This clone appeared a single time. This chain links TRBV7-2 with TRBJ2-3; D perhaps matches TRBD2 (5 bases). Germline CDR1 reads SGHTA; CDR2 reads FQGNSA. The CDR3 is 14 residues long. V lost 8 bases to trimming and J lost 0 bases, with 12 bases between them. This CDR3 is CASGPGISTDTQYF. DNA of the CDR3: TGTGCCAGCGGGCCGGGGATAAGCACAGATACGCAGTATTTT.

This chain links TRBV11-1 with TRBJ1-1, with 7 bases identical to TRBD1. Germline V gene sequence: CDR1 SGHAT, CDR2 FQDESV (reference sequence). This CDR3 has 14 residues. V lost 5 bases to trimming and J lost 0 bases; unmatched junction nucleotides: 3. The CDR3 is CASSPGTVNTEAFF. DNA of the CDR3: TGTGCCAGCAGCCCGGGGACAGTGAACACTGAAGCTTTCTTT.

This clone showed up just a few times. The chain links TRBV10-3 to TRBJ2-7; 7 bases map to TRBD2. The CDR3 is made up of 12 amino acids. Germline V gene lookup returns CDR1 ENHRY and CDR2 SYGVKD. V lost 6 bases, J lost 3 bases, and 2 bases stayed unmatched. The CDR3, as DNA: TGTGCCATCAGCGCGGGAGTCTACGAGCAGTACTTC. It is translated as CAISAGVYEQYF.

The rearrangement joins TRBV27 to TRBJ1-1, with 7 bases aligning to TRBD1. After removal of 6 bases from V and 12 bases from J, the junction contained 10 bases not matched to a gene. This CDR3 spans 12 amino acids. The germline V gene encodes CDR1 MNHEY and CDR2 SMNVEV (reference sequence). Written as DNA, the CDR3 is TGTGCCAGCAGGTCGACAGGGTCGGGATCTTTCTTT. It specifies CASRSTGSGSFF.

The chain recombines TRBV7-2 with TRBJ2-7; D gene ambiguous. This CDR3 region has 14 residues. The germline V gene has CDR1 SGHTA and CDR2 FQGNSA. The ends were cut back, 1 base at V and 1 base at J, with 8 bases in the middle. CDR3 region: CASSLVRDSYEQYF. The DNA for the CDR3 is TGTGCCAGCAGCTTAGTCAGAGATTCCTACGAGCAGTACTTC.

The V and J genes are TRBV9 and TRBJ2-2; no reliable D call. The V gene lost 2 bases and the J gene lost 7 bases, with 3 bases spanning the gap. From germline, CDR1 is SGDLS and CDR2 YYNGEE. This CDR3 contains 11 residues. The CDR3 DNA reads as TGTGCCAGCAGCGTTGGCGGGGAGCTGTTTTTT. This encodes CASSVGGELFF.

The CDR3 DNA follows: TGTGCCAGCAGTTTGTCCCGGGGACACGACGAGCAGTACTTC. Its protein is CASSLSRGHDEQYF. The rearrangement joins TRBV6-6 to TRBJ2-7, with a weak D call TRBD1 (6 bases). The V gene's germline CDR1 is MNHNY and CDR2 SVGAGI (reference sequence). There are 14 residues in the CDR3. The V end lost 4 bases, the J end lost 5 bases, and 15 bases lay between the germline ends.

This chain connects TRBV2 to TRBJ2-5; a weak D match, TRBD1 (6 bases). This CDR3 contains 13 residues. CDR1 is SNHLY, CDR2 FYNNEI, per germline. V dropped 3 bases and J dropped 1 base, with 6 bases sitting between them. The CDR3 sequence is CASSEDSQETQYF. In DNA form, the CDR3 reads TGTGCCAGCAGTGAGGACAGCCAAGAGACCCAGTACTTC.

The chain joins TRBV29-1 to TRBJ2-3; 7 nucleotides match TRBD1. The CDR3 consists of 14 residues. CDR1 is SQVTM and CDR2 is ANQGSEA in the germline V gene. V lost 7 bases, J lost 4 bases, and 11 bases stayed unmatched. The CDR3 DNA sequence: TGCAGCGCTAAAGGCCCCAGGGGGTCAGATACGCAGTATTTT. This codes for CSAKGPRGSDTQYF.

The chain combines TRBV6-5 with TRBJ1-3; D ambiguous. V was trimmed by 0 bases and J by 7 bases, leaving 7 bases between them. Germline CDR1 is MNHEY and CDR2 is SVGAGI. This CDR3 contains 13 residues. In DNA form, the CDR3 reads TGTGCCAGCAGTTACTCGCGGCGGAACACCATATATTTT. Its translation is CASSYSRRNTIYF.

CDR3 amino acids: CASTQGRGYTF. The DNA of the CDR3 is TGTGCCAGCACCCAAGGTCGGGGCTACACCTTC. This chain connects TRBV6-5 to TRBJ1-2, with D uncertain. V was trimmed by 7 bases and J by 8 bases, leaving 11 bases between them. The CDR3 totals 11 residues. CDR1 MNHEY and CDR2 SVGAGI come from the germline V gene.

The V call is TRBV5-1, the J call TRBJ2-5; 8 nucleotides line up with TRBD2. Trimming removed 7 bases from V and 2 bases from J; junction bases left unmatched: 7. The CDR3 length is 14 residues. CDR1 is SGHRS and CDR2 is YFSETQ in the germline V gene. The chain's CDR3 is CASFRSGIQETQYF. CDR3 bases: TGCGCCAGCTTCCGTAGCGGGATACAAGAGACCCAGTACTTC. Complete variable domain (other parts from reference TRBV5-1 and TRBJ2-5): KAGVTQTPRYLIKTRGQQVTLSCSPISGHRSVSWYQQTPGQGLQFLFEYFSETQRNKGNFPGRFSGRQFSNSRSEMNVSTLELGDSALYLCASFRSGIQETQYFGPGTRLLVL.

CDR3 protein: CASSPNGNEQFF. CDR3 nucleotides: TGTGCCAGCAGCCCTAATGGCAATGAGCAGTTCTTC. The chain employs TRBV7-9 and TRBJ2-1, with D unresolved. Germline V gives CDR1 SEHNR, CDR2 FQNEAQ (reference sequence). The V gene lost 5 bases and the J gene lost 6 bases, with 8 bases spanning the gap. The CDR3 has 12 amino acids.

This chain joins TRBV29-1 and TRBJ1-1, with a weak D call TRBD1 (5 bases). V was cut by 2 bases and J by 0 bases, with 7 bases left in between. Per germline, CDR1 SQVTM and CDR2 ANQGSEA. This CDR3 contains 13 residues. This CDR3 is CSVENRMNTEAFF. The DNA for the CDR3 is TGCAGCGTTGAAAACAGGATGAACACTGAAGCTTTCTTT.

CDR3 protein: CASSIVGGQAFYEQYF. The CDR3 coding sequence is TGTGCCAGTAGTATAGTGGGAGGACAGGCCTTCTACGAGCAGTACTTC. The V gene is TRBV19, the J gene TRBJ2-7; TRBD1 might be the D (7 bases). This CDR3 is built from 16 residues. The V gene's germline CDR1 is LNHDA and CDR2 SQIVND (reference sequence). Trimming cost V 1 base and J 3 bases, with 16 bases left between them.

The gene calls are TRBV30 and TRBJ2-5, with D possibly TRBD2 on 5 matching bases. The CDR3 consists of 13 residues. Germline V gives CDR1 GTSNPN, CDR2 SVGIG (reference sequence). V dropped 5 bases and J dropped 5 bases, with 15 bases sitting between them. In DNA form, the CDR3 reads TGTGCCTGGGACCCACGACGCGGGGAGACCCAGTACTTC. Translating gives CAWDPRRGETQYF.

The chain employs TRBV2 and TRBJ2-5, with D unclear. Germline-derived CDR1 and CDR2 are SNHLY and FYNNEI. There are 13 residues in the CDR3. V gave up 7 bases and J gave up 2 bases, with 11 bases separating them. The CDR3: CASTSIRQETQYF. The CDR3 DNA follows: TGTGCCAGCACCTCAATCCGACAAGAGACCCAGTACTTC.

The chain recombines TRBV7-8 with TRBJ1-2; D remains unclear. This CDR3 is 13 amino acids long. Trimming shortened V by 8 bases and J by 5 bases, and 15 bases separated the two germline ends. Germline CDR1 is SGHVS and CDR2 is FQNEAQ. CDR3 sequence: CASFTERVYGYTF. Written as DNA, the CDR3 is TGTGCCAGCTTTACCGAGCGGGTTTATGGCTACACCTTC.

The rearrangement uses TRBV7-2 and TRBJ2-2; D call uncertain. The V gene's germline CDR1 is SGHTA and CDR2 FQGNSA. V was cut by 5 bases and J by 6 bases, with 10 bases left in between. The CDR3 totals 13 residues. The CDR3 DNA reads as TGTGCCAGCAGCCCCCACGGCCCCGGGGAGCTGTTTTTT. This translates into CASSPHGPGELFF. Full variable domain (missing parts from reference TRBV7-2 and TRBJ2-2): GAGVSQSPSNKVTEKGKDVELRCDPISGHTALYWYRQSLGQGLEFLIYFQGNSAPDKSGLPSDRFSAERTGGSVSTLTIQRTQQEDSAVYLCASSPHGPGELFFGEGSRLTVL.

This chain joins TRBV2 and TRBJ2-3; possible D gene TRBD2, 5 bases. CDR1 and CDR2 (germline): SNHLY, FYNNEI. Trimming removed 6 bases at V and 4 bases at J, with 17 bases between. The CDR3 covers 15 residues. CDR3 in amino acids: CASRDLAFLADTQYF. The CDR3 nucleotides read TGTGCCAGCAGGGATCTAGCATTTTTAGCAGATACGCAGTATTTT.

This clone has only one observation. V gene TRBV7-3 combines with J gene TRBJ2-1, with D uncertain. V shed 5 bases and J shed 9 bases, with 14 bases lying between them. Germline V gives CDR1 SGHTA, CDR2 FQGTGA. This CDR3 spans 13 amino acids. The CDR3 DNA reads as TGTGCCAGCAGCCCGCTAGGTGACGGTGAGCAGTTCTTC. Its protein is CASSPLGDGEQFF.

This rearrangement joins TRBV9 to TRBJ1-1; D gene ambiguous. CDR3 length equals 13 residues. Per germline, CDR1 SGDLS and CDR2 YYNGEE. Trimming cost V 0 bases and J 5 bases, with 8 bases left between them. CDR3 protein: CASSVAVGTEAFF. CDR3 in DNA: TGTGCCAGCAGCGTAGCAGTGGGGACTGAAGCTTTCTTT.

V and J are TRBV10-3 and TRBJ1-1; TRBD1 matches at 8 bases. The CDR3 consists of 16 residues. Germline V gene sequence: CDR1 ENHRY, CDR2 SYGVKD. V was clipped by 2 bases and J by 1 base; unmatched bases: 6. The CDR3 is CAISETRTGGNTEAFF. The CDR3 bases are TGTGCCATCAGTGAGACAAGAACAGGGGGGAACACTGAAGCTTTCTTT.

This clone is a singleton in its sample. This chain links TRBV29-1 with TRBJ2-6; 7 bases line up with TRBD1. The J segment lost 0 bases and the V segment lost 5 bases, leaving 19 bases of the junction unmatched. Germline V gene sequence: CDR1 SQVTM, CDR2 ANQGSEA. The CDR3 extends over 20 amino acids. The CDR3 DNA reads as TGCAGCGTTTATGTCATGGGACAGACCTTACTTCTCTCTGGGGCCAACGTCCTGACTTTC. Its translation is CSVYVMGQTLLLSGANVLTF.

This rearrangement joins TRBV4-2 to TRBJ2-7; no definite D call. The germline V gene has CDR1 LGHNA and CDR2 YNFKEQ. Deletions cut 0 bases from V and 0 bases from J, with 12 bases between. The CDR3 spans 16 residues. The CDR3 DNA reads TGTGCCAGCAGCCAAGATTCGTGGACGGTCTCCTACGAGCAGTACTTC. Its translation is CASSQDSWTVSYEQYF.

The chain uses TRBV5-4 and TRBJ1-2; 7 bases match TRBD1. Germline loops: CDR1 SGHNT, CDR2 YYREEE (reference sequence). After removal of 3 bases from V and 8 bases from J, the junction contained 7 bases not matched to a gene. This CDR3 contains 13 residues. CDR3 bases: TGTGCCAGCAGCTCACAGGGGAGTAAAGGCTACACCTTC. This encodes CASSSQGSKGYTF.

V gene TRBV4-1 combines with J gene TRBJ1-2, with unresolved D. Trimming shortened V by 0 bases and J by 4 bases, and 15 bases separated the two germline ends. Germline-derived CDR1 and CDR2 are MGHRA and YSYEKL. This CDR3 has 16 residues. DNA of the CDR3: TGCGCCAGCAGCCAAGATCCCGGTTCTGGAATCTATGGCTACACCTTC. Translation: CASSQDPGSGIYGYTF.